Listed below are T cell receptor beta chains from one sample, sequenced in a study of identifying expanded T cells in peripheral blood. Data came from immunoSEQ multiplex PCR; TCRdb stores just in-frame clones and leaves some out. The sample holds 97,000 or so clones, approximately 90% seen once. The sample was blood. These receptors were obtained from a person between 18 and 75 years old in good health. The conserved cysteine and the conserved F or W are not part of the CDR3 here.

j_gene,v_gene,CDR3aa
TRBJ2-7,TRBV9,ASSPWTGSYEQY
TRBJ2-3,TRBV19,ASSIIVGTDTQY
TRBJ1-2,TRBV29-1,SVGQALYGYT
TRBJ2-7,TRBV28,ASSPVHSGNTYEQY
TRBJ2-7,TRBV18,ASSPGGGLYEQY
TRBJ2-1,TRBV13,ASSLAPPSSYNEQF
TRBJ1-5,TRBV6-1,ATRDPVNQPQH
TRBJ2-5,TRBV6-5,ASRPPSGRAETQY
TRBJ1-2,TRBV6-1,ASQGDRNYGYT
TRBJ2-7,TRBV4-1,ASSQVDWSYEQY
TRBJ2-5,TRBV4-1,ASSQTGGGKTQY
TRBJ1-2,TRBV4-3,ASSRGPSGYT
TRBJ2-2,TRBV11-2,ASSPRRYSATGELF